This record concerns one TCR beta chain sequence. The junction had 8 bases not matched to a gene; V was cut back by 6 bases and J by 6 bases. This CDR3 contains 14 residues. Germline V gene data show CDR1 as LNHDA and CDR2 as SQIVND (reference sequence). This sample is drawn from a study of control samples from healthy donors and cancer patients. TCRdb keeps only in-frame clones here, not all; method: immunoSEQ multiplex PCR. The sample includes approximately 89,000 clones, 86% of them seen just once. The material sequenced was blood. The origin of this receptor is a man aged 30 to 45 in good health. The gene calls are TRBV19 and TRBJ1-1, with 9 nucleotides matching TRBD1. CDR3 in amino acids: CASRGTGGAAEAFF. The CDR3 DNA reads TGTGCCAGTAGGGGTACAGGGGGCGCCGCTGAAGCTTTCTTT.